This TCR beta chain comes out of a study of CXCR3-negative and CXCR3-positive naive CD8 T cells (dated by TCRdb to the late 2010s). Background for the entire study: In total, 120 million to 150 million TRB reads were obtained, which works out to roughly 1.5 +/- 0.3 million reads per library. Naive subsets from about five donors and memory cells from 3 donors were included in the TRBV-TRBJ cluster analysis. Diversity and physicochemical repertoire analyses covered approximately 10 donors pooled from two independent experiments. The investigation overall reported the following: Compared with CXCR3-negative naive cells, CXCR3-positive naive cells had TRB CDR3s with higher hydrophobicity (lower Kidera factor 4), lower energy, and higher strength and volume indices. Comparably high repertoire diversity was found in both naive subsets, whereas much lower repertoire diversity was found in memory CD8+ T cells. Because CXCR3 expression was partially decreased after cryopreservation, freshly isolated PBMCs were used for most assays. Within the same donor, TRBV-TRBJ usage looked similar between naive CXCR3-negative and CXCR3-positive cells, but memory cells had distinct patterns. Surface CD5, linked to self-reactivity in mice, was comparable between naive subsets; TCR interaction strength was therefore also inferred from TRB CDR3 physicochemical properties.

For each CD8+ T cell subset, flow sorting was done in triplicate, and roughly 330,000 cells per subset went directly into RLT lysis buffer. To exclude memory contaminants, naive CD8+ T cells were stringently defined as CD45RO-CCR7+CD27+CD95-. Peripheral blood mononuclear cells were isolated from buffy coats using standard density gradient centrifugation. A FACSAria III was used to flow-sort naive CD8+ T cells into CXCR3-negative and CXCR3-positive populations. An RNeasy Mini Kit was used to extract total RNA from the sorted cells. Concerning this clonotype itself: The specificity of this receptor is unknown.

Instrument on record: NextSeq 550. The Human TCR Profiling Kit (MiLaboratory) was used to prepare UMI-labeled 5' RACE TRB cDNA libraries. cDNA synthesis used the entire amount of extracted RNA, and PCR amplification then used the entire amount of cDNA produced. Libraries were prepared in parallel using an identical number of PCR cycles. As for how the authors treated the data: MIGEC and MiXCR extracted about 53,000 +/- 10,000 unique UMI-labeled TRB cDNA molecules per library, requiring at least two reads per UMI. An average of about 40,000 +/- 10,000 functional in-frame TRB CDR3 nucleotide clonotypes without stop codons was found per library. After each sample was downsampled to 5000 UMI-labeled TRB molecules, VDJtools was used to calculate diversity metrics such as normalized Shannon-Wiener and Chao1. VDJtools was used to calculate clonotype-size-weighted physicochemical properties of the central five CDR3 residues, namely interaction energy, strength, volume and Kidera factor 4. The reads underwent TCRdb reprocessing, giving one record for each CDR3 protein sequence and no DNA. The V and J calls shown here were made by TCRdb, not taken from the authors' results. The table for this sample shows approximately 100,000 distinct CDR3 sequences. In total, the top ten clones hold approximately 0.36% of the sample.

Reading the germline V gene (reference sequence) gives CDR1 LNHNV and CDR2 YYDKDF. From cysteine to phenylalanine, the CDR3 is 13 amino acids long. No DNA accompanies this entry. In this chain, TRBV15 is recombined with TRBJ2-5. The receptor was derived from a human donor in good health. Some clones in this sample may be carry-over from other donors' samples. Sequenced sample: naive CXCR3+ CD8+ T cells from blood. The cell subset or site label for this specimen denotes: CD45RO-CCR7+CD27+CD95- naive CD8+ T cells expressing CXCR3 (TNR3+). For the CDR3, the sequence is CATSIVASETQYF.